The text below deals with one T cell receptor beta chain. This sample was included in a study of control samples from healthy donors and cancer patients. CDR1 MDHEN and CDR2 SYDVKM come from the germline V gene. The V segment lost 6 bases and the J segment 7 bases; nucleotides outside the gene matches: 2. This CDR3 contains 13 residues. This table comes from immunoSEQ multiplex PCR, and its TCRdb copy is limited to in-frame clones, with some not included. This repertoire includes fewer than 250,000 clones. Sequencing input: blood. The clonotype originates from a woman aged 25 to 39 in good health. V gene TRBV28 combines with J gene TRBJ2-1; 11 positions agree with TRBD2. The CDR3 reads CASRTSGVNEQFF. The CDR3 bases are TGTGCCAGCAGGACTAGCGGGGTAAATGAGCAGTTCTTC.